This TCR beta chain is from a study of identical twins. TCRdb re-derived calls from the 5' RACE reads in MiXCR, one entry per CDR3 protein. Of 600,000 to 850,000 distinct CDR3 sequences listed, over 15% are singletons. The CDR3 has 15 residues. Germline CDR1 is SGHDN and CDR2 is FVKESK. V shed 0 bases, J shed 6 bases, and the junction held 7 bases outside the gene matches. The same data also contributed to another study, on T cells expressing NK-cell markers. That study reports: In several experiments, sorting was restricted to alpha-beta TCR T cells by an anti-gamma-delta TCR antibody. The share of CD8+ T cells held by dominant NKG2C+ clonotypes was about 1.0-7.5% in roughly 6 donors. The CD3+CD56-NKG2C+ fraction was also led by these clonotypes in a handful of donors.

J is TRBJ2-5 and V is TRBV14, with TRBD1 identical over 7 bases. Sequenced input: PBMCs. This sequence was found in a young woman in good health. The CDR3, as DNA: TGTGCCAGCAGCCAAGATCCCGGACAGGCCCAGACCCAGTACTTC. The encoded protein is CASSQDPGQAQTQYF.